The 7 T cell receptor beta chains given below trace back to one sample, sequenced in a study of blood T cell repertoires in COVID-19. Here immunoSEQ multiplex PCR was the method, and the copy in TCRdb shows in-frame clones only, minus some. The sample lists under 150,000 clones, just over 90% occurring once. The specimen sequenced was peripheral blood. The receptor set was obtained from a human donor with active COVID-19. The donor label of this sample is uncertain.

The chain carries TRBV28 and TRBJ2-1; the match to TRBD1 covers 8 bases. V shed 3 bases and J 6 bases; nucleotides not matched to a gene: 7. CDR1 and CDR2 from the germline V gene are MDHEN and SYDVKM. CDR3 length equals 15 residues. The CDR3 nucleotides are TGTGCCAGCAGTTTGGTCGGCAGGGGGCTCAATGAGCAGTTCTTC. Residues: CASSLVGRGLNEQFF.

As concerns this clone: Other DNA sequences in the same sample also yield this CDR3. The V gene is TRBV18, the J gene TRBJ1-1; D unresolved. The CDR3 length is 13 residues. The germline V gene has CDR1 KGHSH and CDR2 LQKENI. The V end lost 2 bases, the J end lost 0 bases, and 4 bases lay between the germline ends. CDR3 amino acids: CASSPSMNTEAFF. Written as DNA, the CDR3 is TGTGCCAGCTCACCATCAATGAACACTGAAGCTTTCTTT. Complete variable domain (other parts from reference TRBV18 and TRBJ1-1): NAGVMQNPRHLVRRRGQEARLRCSPMKGHSHVYWYRQLPEEGLKFMVYLQKENIIDESGMPKERFSAEFPKEGPSILRIQQVVRGDSAAYFCASSPSMNTEAFFGQGTRLTVV.

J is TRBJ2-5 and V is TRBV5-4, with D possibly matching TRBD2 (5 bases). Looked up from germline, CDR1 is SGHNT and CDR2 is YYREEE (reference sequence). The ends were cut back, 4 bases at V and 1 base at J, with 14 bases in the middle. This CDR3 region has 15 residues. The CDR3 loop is CASSTQVRGQETQYF. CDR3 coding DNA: TGTGCCAGCAGCACGCAAGTTCGGGGCCAAGAGACCCAGTACTTC.

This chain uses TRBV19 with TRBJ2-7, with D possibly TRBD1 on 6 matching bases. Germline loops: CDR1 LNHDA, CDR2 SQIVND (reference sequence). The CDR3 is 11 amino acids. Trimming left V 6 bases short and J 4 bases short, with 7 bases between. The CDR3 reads CASRQGYEQYF. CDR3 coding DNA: TGTGCCAGTAGACAGGGTTACGAGCAGTACTTC.

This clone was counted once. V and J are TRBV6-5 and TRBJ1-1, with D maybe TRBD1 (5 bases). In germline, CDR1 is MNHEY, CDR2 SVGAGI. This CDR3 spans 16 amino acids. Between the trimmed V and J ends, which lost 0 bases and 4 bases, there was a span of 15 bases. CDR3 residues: CASSYSGGGLGTEAFF. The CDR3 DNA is TGTGCCAGCAGTTACTCGGGCGGGGGGTTGGGCACTGAAGCTTTCTTT.

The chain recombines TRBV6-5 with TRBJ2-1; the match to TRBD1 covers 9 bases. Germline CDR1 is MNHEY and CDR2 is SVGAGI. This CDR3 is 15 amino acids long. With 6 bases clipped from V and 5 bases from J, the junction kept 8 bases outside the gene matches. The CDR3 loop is CASRPDRGGNNEQFF. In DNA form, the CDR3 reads TGTGCCAGCAGGCCGGACAGGGGTGGAAACAATGAGCAGTTCTTC.

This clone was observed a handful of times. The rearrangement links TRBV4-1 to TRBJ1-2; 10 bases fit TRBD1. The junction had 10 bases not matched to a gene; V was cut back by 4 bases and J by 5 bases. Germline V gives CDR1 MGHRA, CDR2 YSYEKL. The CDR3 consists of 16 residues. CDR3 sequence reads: CASSRDAGTGVYGYTF. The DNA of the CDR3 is TGCGCCAGCAGCCGAGATGCAGGGACAGGGGTGTATGGCTACACCTTC.